The clone carrying this T cell receptor beta chain was seen a few times. Its antigen is currently unknown. Sample-barcoded 5' priming and a J-beta primer mix drove a second PCR of roughly 6 to 12 cycles. One entry per CDR3 protein, called by TCRdb with MiXCR from the 5' RACE reads. Of around 990,000 distinct CDR3 sequences in the sample, almost 25% were seen once. These data come from a study of blood T cells in healthy people across ages. Findings and limits, study-wide: Per million T cells, the diversity of TCR beta decreased roughly linearly as age advanced.

This CDR3 has 16 residues. The ends lost 6 bases at V and 2 bases at J; junction bases unmatched: 10. Another study also made use of these data, one on T cells of mothers and their children. From that paper: In each mother, TCR beta CDR3 reads exceeded 8.5 million; in each child, they numbered around 3 million. Overlap ran slightly, non-significantly higher for related than unrelated mother-child pairs.

Sequencing was done on a sample of blood. This TCR was recovered from a girl aged 2 to 9 in good health. The chain combines TRBV12-3 or TRBV12-4 with TRBJ2-5; 9 bases are shared with TRBD2. The CDR3 nucleotides read TGTGCCAGCAGCCCTGACAGCGGGGGGCTTCAAGAGACCCAGTACTTC. As protein: CASSPDSGGLQETQYF.